This T cell receptor (beta chain) appears in the sequencing data of a study of post-analysis software for immune sequencing data. On this clonotype: Its antigen remains unknown.

CDR1 is MNHEY, CDR2 SVGEGT, per germline. Trimming took off 6 bases at V and 6 bases at J, with 9 bases between the two ends. This CDR3 is 12 amino acids long. The TCR beta cDNA libraries contained unique molecular identifiers. Each CDR3 protein is one row after TCRdb ran MiXCR on the PCR reads. This sample has hundreds of thousands of distinct CDR3 sequences, with 59% found just once. Study observations and caveats: The F measure placed samples prepared in the same batch into strongly shared clusters. TRBV5-6, TRBV5-1 and TRBV20-1 belonged to a set of a handful of TRBV segments that were more frequent in patients than controls.

The TCR was taken from a girl aged 2-10 years with multiple sclerosis. Sequencing used blood. The chain has TRBV6-2 or TRBV6-3 and TRBJ1-5; perhaps TRBD1 as D (6 bases). The CDR3 nucleotides read TGTGCCAGCAGCTGGGACATTCAGCCCCAGCATTTT. As protein: CASSWDIQPQHF.